These 3 T cell receptor beta chains share one sample of origin, sequenced in a study of T cell responses to AZD1222 COVID-19 vaccine. Profiled with immunoSEQ multiplex PCR; TCRdb holds only in-frame clones, not every one. The table lists about 150,000 clones, about 89% of them singletons. The source material was peripheral blood, sampled 28 days after the second AZD1222 dose. All receptors come from an adult who received the AZD1222 COVID-19 vaccine.

The rearrangement links TRBV7-2 to TRBJ2-5; 8 bases align to TRBD1. The CDR3 has 13 amino acids. Trimming at V came to 3 bases and at J to 6 bases, leaving 3 bases not matched to a gene. Germline V gene sequence: CDR1 SGHTA, CDR2 FQGNSA. The CDR3, as DNA: TGTGCCAGCAGCTTGAACAGGGGGAAGACCCAGTACTTC. It encodes CASSLNRGKTQYF.

The chain combines TRBV6-9 with TRBJ1-5; D possibly corresponds to TRBD1 (5 bases). The germline gives CDR1 MNHGY, CDR2 SVAAGI. The ends were cut back, 4 bases at V and 4 bases at J, with 11 bases in the middle. There are 14 residues in the CDR3. The CDR3 DNA reads TGTGCCAGCAGTTCGTTTCAGGGTAATCAGCCCCAGCATTTT. This gives the protein CASSSFQGNQPQHF.

This sequence joins TRBV6-5 and TRBJ1-5, with 10 bases lining up with TRBD1. CDR1 is MNHEY, CDR2 SVGAGI, per germline. V lost 6 bases, J lost 7 bases, and 6 bases stayed unmatched. CDR3 length: 14 amino acids. The CDR3 protein is CASSDRGLEQPQHF. The CDR3 coding sequence is TGTGCCAGCAGCGACAGGGGGCTCGAACAGCCCCAGCATTTT.